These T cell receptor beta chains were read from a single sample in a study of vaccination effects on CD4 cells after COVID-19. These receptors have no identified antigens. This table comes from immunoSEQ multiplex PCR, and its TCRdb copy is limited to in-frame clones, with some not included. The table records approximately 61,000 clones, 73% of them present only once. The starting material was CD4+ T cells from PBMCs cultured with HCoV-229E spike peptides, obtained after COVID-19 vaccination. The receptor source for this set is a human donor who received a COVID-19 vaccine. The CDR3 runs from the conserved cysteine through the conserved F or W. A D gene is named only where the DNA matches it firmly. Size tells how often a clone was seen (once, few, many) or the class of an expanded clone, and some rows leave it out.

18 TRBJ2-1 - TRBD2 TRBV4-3 TGCGCCAGCAGCCGTCAAAGTAGCGGGGGGGGCTCCTACAATGAGCAGTTCTTC CASSRQSSGGGSYNEQFF
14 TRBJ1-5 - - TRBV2 TGTGCCAGCAGTCTATCAGGGAACAATCAGCCCCAGCATTTT CASSLSGNNQPQHF
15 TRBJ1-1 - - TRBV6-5 TGTGCCAGCAGTTACACCGGACAGATGAACACTGAAGCTTTCTTT CASSYTGQMNTEAFF
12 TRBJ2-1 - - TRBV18 TGTGCCAGCTCAGACACCTACGGTGAGCAGTTCTTC CASSDTYGEQFF
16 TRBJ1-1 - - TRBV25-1 TGTGCCAGCAGTGAATTAAATAGGGCCGGGAACACTGAAGCTTTCTTT CASSELNRAGNTEAFF
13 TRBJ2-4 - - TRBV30 TGTGCCTGGAGTGTAGGGTCTTGGAACATTCAGTACTTC CAWSVGSWNIQYF
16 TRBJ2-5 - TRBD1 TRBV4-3 TGCGCCAGCAGCCATCTGGGACAGGGTAATAGGGAGACCCAGTACTTC CASSHLGQGNRETQYF
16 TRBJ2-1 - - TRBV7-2 TGTGCCAGCAGCTTCAATGGGGTGGGGGGATACAATGAGCAGTTCTTC CASSFNGVGGYNEQFF
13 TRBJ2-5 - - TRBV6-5 TGTGCCAGCAAAACCGGGAACCAAGAGACCCAGTACTTC CASKTGNQETQYF
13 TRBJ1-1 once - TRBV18 TGTGCCAGCTCAACCGGCGCCGACACTGAAGCTTTCTTT CASSTGADTEAFF
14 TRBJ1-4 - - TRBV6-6 TGTGCCAGCAGTCCTACCGGGTCGGGTGAAAAACTGTTTTTT CASSPTGSGEKLFF
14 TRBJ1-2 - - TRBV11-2 TGTGCCAGCAGCTTATCGGCAGGGAACTATGGCTACACCTTC CASSLSAGNYGYTF
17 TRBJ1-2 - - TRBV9 TGTGCCAGCAGCGTATCTAATTGGGACGATTTTAACTATGGCTACACCTTC CASSVSNWDDFNYGYTF
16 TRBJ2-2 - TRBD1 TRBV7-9 TGTGCCAGCAGCTTAGCCGGGACAGGGAACACCGGGGAGCTGTTTTTT CASSLAGTGNTGELFF
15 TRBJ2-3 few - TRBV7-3 TGTGCCAGCAATCAGGGACACCCTAGCCCAGATACGCAGTATTTT CASNQGHPSPDTQYF
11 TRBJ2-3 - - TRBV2 TGTGCCAGCAGTCCCGGGGATACGCAGTATTTT CASSPGDTQYF
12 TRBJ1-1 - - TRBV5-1 TGCGCCAGCACCCTGGGGAACACTGAAGCTTTCTTT CASTLGNTEAFF
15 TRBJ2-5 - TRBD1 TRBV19 TGTGCCAGTAGTCTCCCGGGACAGGGGTTGAAGACCCAGTACTTC CASSLPGQGLKTQYF
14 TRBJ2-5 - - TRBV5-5 TGTGCCAGCAGCCGGGGAACAGGGCAGGAGACCCAGTACTTC CASSRGTGQETQYF
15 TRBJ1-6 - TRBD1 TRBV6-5 TGTGCCAGCAGCCGGGACAGCGGACGTAATTCACCCCTCCACTTT CASSRDSGRNSPLHF
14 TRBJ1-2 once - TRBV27 TGTGCCAGCAGTTCCCCGAAAGGGAACTATGGCTACACCTTC CASSSPKGNYGYTF
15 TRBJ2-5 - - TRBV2 TGTGCCAGCAGTGAATATGCAGGGCTACAAGAGACCCAGTACTTC CASSEYAGLQETQYF
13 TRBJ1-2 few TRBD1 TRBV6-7 TGTGCCAGCAGTTACTTGACAGGGGATGGCTACACCTTC CASSYLTGDGYTF
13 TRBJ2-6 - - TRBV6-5 TGTGCCAGCAGAGGGATTGGGGCCAACGTCCTGACTTTC CASRGIGANVLTF
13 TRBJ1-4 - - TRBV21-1 TGTGCCAGCAGCAAAGCGGCGAGGGAAAAACTGTTTTTT CASSKAAREKLFF
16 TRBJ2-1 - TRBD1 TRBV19 TGTGCCAGTAGTATCTCCGGGACAGTGAGGGGCAATGAGCAGTTCTTC CASSISGTVRGNEQFF
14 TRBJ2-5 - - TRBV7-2 TGTGCCAGCAGCTTAGTGGCTACCCAAGAGACCCAGTACTTC CASSLVATQETQYF
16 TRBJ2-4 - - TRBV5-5 TGTGCCAGCAGCTCGGAGCTACACCTAGCCAAAAACATTCAGTACTTC CASSSELHLAKNIQYF
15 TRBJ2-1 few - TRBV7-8 TGTGCCAGCAGCTTAGGGACTAATTACTACAATGAGCAGTTCTTC CASSLGTNYYNEQFF